This TCR beta chain appears in the sequencing data of a study of tumor-infiltrating lymphocytes in primary liver carcinoma. Study information: Sample counts of productive TCRbeta reads spanned roughly 3.5 to 8 million; these counts were similar across tissue types. Study-level findings and limits: Representation across all five tumor regions was limited to only about 7.5-24% of top clones.

With respect to this clonotype: What it binds is unknown. The CDR3 end shows no conserved phenylalanine or tryptophan, and so a read error is likely.

The input was 400 to 500 ng total RNA; TCR beta cDNA was made from it with a constant-region primer. Construction of TCR beta libraries relied on three successive nested multiplex PCR rounds employing slightly modified ARM-PCR. The two initial PCR rounds, ten to eleven cycles each, used TRBV1-TRBV30 forward and C-beta reverse primers. TCRdb called the multiplex PCR reads again in MiXCR, with one record for every CDR3 protein. The data contain about 99,000 distinct CDR3 sequences, around three quarters of them seen just once; the ten biggest clones take up about 9.2%. CDR1 SGHVS and CDR2 FQNEAQ come from the germline V gene. This CDR3 has 15 residues. It was from roughly 20-30 mg of unsorted bulk tissue that RNA and DNA were co-extracted. Patients were treatment-naive with chronic HBV infection. All tumor specimens exceeded 75% viable tumor cells.

The receptor comes from a woman in her sixties with primary liver carcinoma and hepatitis B virus infection. Sample: liver tumor tissue from sampling region 5. Subset described: tumor region T5, tumor centre. The chain recombines TRBV7-8 with TRBJ2-4; unclear D gene. DNA for the CDR3: TGTGCAAGCAGCGTAGGTGGCGTGACCAAAAACATTCAGTACTCC. Translation: CASSVGGVTKNIQYS.